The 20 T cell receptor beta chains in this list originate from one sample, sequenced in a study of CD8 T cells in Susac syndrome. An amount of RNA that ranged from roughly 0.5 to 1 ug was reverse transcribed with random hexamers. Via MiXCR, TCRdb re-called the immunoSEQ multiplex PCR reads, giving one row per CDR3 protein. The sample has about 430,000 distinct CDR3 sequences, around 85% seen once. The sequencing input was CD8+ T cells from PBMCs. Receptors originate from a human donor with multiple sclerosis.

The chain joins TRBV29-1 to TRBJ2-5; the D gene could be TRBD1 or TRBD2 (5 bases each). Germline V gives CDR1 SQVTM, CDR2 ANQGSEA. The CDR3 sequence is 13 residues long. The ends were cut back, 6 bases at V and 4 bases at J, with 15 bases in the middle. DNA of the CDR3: TGCAGCGTCGCCGGGGACCCGCGAGAGACCCAGTACTTC. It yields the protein CSVAGDPRETQYF.

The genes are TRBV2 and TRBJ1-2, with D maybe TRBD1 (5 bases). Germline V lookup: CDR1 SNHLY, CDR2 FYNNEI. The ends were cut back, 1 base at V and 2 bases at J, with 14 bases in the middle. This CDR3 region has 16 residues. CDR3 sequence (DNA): TGTGCCAGCAGTGAAGGACCAGGGCGTTCAAACTATGGCTACACCTTC. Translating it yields CASSEGPGRSNYGYTF.

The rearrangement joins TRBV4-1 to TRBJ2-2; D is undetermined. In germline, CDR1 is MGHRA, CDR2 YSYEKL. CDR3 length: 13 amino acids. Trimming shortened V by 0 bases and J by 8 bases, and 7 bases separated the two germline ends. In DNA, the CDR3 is TGCGCCAGCAGCCAAGATCCCATGGGGGAGCTGTTTTTT. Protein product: CASSQDPMGELFF.

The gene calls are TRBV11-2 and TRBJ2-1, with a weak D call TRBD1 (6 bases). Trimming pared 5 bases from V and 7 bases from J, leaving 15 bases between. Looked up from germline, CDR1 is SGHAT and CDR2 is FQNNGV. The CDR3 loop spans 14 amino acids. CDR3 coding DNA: TGTGCCAGCAGCCCTCTGGGACAATGGAATGAGCAGTTCTTC. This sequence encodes CASSPLGQWNEQFF.

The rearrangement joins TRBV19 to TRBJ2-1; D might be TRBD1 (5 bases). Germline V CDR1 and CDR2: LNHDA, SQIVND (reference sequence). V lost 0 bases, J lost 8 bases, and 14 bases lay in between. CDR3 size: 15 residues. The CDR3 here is CASSIDGVGVDEQFF. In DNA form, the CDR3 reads TGTGCCAGTAGTATAGATGGCGTAGGGGTGGATGAGCAGTTCTTC.

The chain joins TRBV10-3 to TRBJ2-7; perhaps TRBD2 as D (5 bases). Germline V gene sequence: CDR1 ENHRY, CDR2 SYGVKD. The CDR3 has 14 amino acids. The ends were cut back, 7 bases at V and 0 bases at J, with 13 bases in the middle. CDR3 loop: CAITPGYNSYEQYF. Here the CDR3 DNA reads TGTGCCATCACCCCGGGGTATAACTCCTACGAGCAGTACTTC.

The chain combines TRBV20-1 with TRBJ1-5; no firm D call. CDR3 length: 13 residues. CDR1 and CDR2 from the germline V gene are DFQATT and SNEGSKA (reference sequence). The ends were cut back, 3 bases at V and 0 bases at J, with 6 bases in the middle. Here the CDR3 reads CSARMSSNQPQHF. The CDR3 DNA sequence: TGCAGTGCTAGGATGAGTAGCAATCAGCCCCAGCATTTT.

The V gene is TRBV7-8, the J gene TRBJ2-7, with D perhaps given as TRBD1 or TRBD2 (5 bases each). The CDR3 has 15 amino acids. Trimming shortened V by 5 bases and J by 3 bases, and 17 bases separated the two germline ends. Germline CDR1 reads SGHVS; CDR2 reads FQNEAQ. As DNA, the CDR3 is TGTGCCAGCAGCGGGACCGGGACCGCCGACTACGAGCAGTACTTC. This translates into CASSGTGTADYEQYF.

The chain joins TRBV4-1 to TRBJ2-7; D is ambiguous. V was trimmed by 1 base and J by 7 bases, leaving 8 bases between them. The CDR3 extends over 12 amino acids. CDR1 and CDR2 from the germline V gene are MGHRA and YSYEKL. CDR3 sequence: CASSQVASEQYF. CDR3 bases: TGCGCCAGCAGCCAAGTCGCTAGTGAGCAGTACTTC.

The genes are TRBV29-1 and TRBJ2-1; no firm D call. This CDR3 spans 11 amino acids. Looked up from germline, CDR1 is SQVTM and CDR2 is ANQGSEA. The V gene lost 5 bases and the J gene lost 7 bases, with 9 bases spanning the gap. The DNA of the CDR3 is TGCAGCGTTAAAGGTTTGAATGAGCAGTTCTTC. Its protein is CSVKGLNEQFF.

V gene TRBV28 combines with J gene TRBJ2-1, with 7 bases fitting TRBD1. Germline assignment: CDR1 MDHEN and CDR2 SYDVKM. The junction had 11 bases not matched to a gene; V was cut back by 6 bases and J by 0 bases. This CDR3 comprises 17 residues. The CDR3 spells CASREQGKLRSYNEQFF. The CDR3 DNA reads TGTGCCAGCAGGGAACAGGGGAAGCTACGCTCCTACAATGAGCAGTTCTTC.

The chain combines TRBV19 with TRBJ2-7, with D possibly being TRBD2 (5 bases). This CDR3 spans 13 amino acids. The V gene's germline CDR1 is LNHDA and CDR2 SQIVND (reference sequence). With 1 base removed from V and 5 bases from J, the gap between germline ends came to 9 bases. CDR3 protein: CASSIGRGNEQYF. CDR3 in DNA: TGTGCCAGTAGTATAGGACGAGGGAACGAGCAGTACTTC.

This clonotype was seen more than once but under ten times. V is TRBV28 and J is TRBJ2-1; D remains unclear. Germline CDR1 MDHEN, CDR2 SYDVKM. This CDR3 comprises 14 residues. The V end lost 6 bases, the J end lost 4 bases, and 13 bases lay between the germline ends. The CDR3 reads CASRPPGPYNEQFF. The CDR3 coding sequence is TGTGCCAGCAGACCCCCCGGACCTTACAATGAGCAGTTCTTC.

In nucleotides, the CDR3 is TGCAGCGTGGCCCACTCTGGGGCCAACGTCCTGACTTTC. Its translation is CSVAHSGANVLTF. This chain connects TRBV29-1 to TRBJ2-6; D remains ambiguous. The CDR3 is 13 residues long. In germline, CDR1 is SQVTM, CDR2 ANQGSEA. Trimming shortened V by 6 bases and J by 0 bases, and 6 bases separated the two germline ends.

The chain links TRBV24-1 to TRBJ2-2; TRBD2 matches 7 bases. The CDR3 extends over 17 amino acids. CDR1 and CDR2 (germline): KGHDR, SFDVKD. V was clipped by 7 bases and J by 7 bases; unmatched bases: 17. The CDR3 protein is CATSQKVGGRFGGELFF. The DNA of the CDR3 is TGTGCCACCAGCCAGAAGGTCGGGGGGAGGTTTGGCGGGGAGCTGTTTTTT.

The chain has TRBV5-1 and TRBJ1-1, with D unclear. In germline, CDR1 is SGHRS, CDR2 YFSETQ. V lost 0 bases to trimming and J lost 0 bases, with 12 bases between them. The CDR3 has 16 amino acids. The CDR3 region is CASSLASAEMNTEAFF. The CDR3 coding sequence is TGCGCCAGCAGCTTGGCGTCGGCAGAAATGAACACTGAAGCTTTCTTT.

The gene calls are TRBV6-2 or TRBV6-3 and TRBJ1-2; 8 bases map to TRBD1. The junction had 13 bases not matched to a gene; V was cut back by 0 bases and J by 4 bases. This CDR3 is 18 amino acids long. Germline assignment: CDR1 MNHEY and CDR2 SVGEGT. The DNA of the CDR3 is TGTGCCAGCAGTTACTCGAGGACAGGGCTTCTCAGCGGCTATGGCTACACCTTC. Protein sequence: CASSYSRTGLLSGYGYTF.

The CDR3 bases are TGCAGCGTTGTGGCCCCCGCCACAGATACGCAGTATTTT. It encodes CSVVAPATDTQYF. The chain has TRBV29-1 and TRBJ2-3; no clear D. This CDR3 region has 13 residues. From germline, CDR1 is SQVTM and CDR2 ANQGSEA. The germline V and J ends were trimmed by 4 bases and 2 bases, with 10 bases remaining between them.

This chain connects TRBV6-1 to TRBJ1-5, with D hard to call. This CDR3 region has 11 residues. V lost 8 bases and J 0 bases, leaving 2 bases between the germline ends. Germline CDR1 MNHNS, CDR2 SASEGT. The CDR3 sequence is CASGSNQPQHF. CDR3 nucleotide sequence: TGTGCCAGCGGTAGCAATCAGCCCCAGCATTTT.

The CDR3 protein is CASSEIPPGLAGGNEQFF. The DNA of the CDR3 is TGCGCCAGCAGTGAGATTCCCCCGGGACTAGCGGGGGGCAATGAGCAGTTCTTC. J is TRBJ2-1 and V is TRBV10-1; the match to TRBD2 covers 15 bases. The J segment lost 6 bases and the V segment lost 2 bases, leaving 8 bases of the junction unmatched. CDR1 WNHNN and CDR2 SYGVQD come from the germline V gene (reference sequence). The CDR3 runs to 18 residues.